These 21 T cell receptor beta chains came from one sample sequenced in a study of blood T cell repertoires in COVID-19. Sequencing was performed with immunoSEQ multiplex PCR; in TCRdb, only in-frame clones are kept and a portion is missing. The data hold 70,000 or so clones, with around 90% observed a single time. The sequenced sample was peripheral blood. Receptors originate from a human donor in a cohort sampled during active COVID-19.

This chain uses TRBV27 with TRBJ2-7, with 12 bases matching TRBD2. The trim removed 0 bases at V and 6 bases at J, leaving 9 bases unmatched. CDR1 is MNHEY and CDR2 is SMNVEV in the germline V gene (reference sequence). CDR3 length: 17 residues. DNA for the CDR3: TGTGCCAGCAGTTTATCCAGACTAGCGGGGGAGTCACTCGAGCAGTACTTC. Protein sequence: CASSLSRLAGESLEQYF.

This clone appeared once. The CDR3 DNA follows: TGCGCCAGCAGCCAAGGGACAACCCCTACCGAGCAGTACTTC. Residues: CASSQGTTPTEQYF. The rearrangement joins TRBV4-1 to TRBJ2-7; tentative D call: TRBD1 (5 bases). Germline V gives CDR1 MGHRA, CDR2 YSYEKL. Between the trimmed V and J ends, which lost 1 base and 6 bases, there was a span of 13 bases. The CDR3 sequence is 14 residues long.

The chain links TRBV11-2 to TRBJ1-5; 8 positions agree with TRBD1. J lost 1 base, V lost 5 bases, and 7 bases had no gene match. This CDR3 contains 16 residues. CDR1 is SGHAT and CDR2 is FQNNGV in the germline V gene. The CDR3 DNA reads TGTGCCAGCAGCCCGGCGCGACAGGGGAGCAATCAGCCCCAGCATTTT. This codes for CASSPARQGSNQPQHF.

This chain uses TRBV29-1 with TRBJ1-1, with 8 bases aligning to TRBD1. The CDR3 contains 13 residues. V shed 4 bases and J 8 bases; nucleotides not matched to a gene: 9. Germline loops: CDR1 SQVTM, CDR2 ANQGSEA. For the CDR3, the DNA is TGCAGCGTTGCTGACAGGGGTTATCTAGAAGCTTTCTTT. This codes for CSVADRGYLEAFF.

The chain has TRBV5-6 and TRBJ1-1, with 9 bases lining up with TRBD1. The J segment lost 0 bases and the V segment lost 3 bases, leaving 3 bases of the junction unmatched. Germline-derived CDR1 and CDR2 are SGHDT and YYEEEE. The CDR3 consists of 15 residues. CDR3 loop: CASSWGTGMNTEAFF. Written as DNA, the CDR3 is TGTGCCAGCAGCTGGGGGACAGGGATGAACACTGAAGCTTTCTTT.

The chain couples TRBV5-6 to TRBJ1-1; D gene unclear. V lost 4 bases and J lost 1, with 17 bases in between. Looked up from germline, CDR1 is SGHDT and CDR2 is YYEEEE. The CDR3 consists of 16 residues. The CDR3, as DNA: TGTGCCAGCAGCGTGGTAGGCGTAGCGAGGAACACTGAAGCTTTCTTT. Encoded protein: CASSVVGVARNTEAFF.

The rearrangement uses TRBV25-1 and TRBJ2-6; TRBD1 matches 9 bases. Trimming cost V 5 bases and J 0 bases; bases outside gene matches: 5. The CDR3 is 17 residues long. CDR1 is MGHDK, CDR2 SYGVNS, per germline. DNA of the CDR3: TGTGCCAGCAGTTGGGACAGGGTGGGCTCTGGGGCCAACGTCCTGACTTTC. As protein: CASSWDRVGSGANVLTF.

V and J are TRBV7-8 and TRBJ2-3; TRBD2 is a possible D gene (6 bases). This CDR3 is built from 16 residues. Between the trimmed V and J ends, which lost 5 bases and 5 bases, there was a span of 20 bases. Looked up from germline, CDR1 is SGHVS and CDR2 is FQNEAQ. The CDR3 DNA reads TGTGCCAGCAGCCCACGGGCGGGGAGAAGGGGAGATACGCAGTATTTT. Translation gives CASSPRAGRRGDTQYF.

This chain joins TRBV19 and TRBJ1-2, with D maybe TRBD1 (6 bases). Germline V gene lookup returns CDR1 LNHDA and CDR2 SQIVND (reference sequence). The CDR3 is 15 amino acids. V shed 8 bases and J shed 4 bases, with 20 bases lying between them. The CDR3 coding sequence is TGTGCCAGTTTAGCCCGGGGGGGGCCGCTCTATGGCTACACCTTC. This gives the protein CASLARGGPLYGYTF. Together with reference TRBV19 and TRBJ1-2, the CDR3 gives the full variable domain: DGGITQSPKYLFRKEGQNVTLSCEQNLNHDAMYWYRQDPGQGLRLIYYSQIVNDFQKGDIAEGYSVSREKKESFPLTVTSAQKNPTAFYLCASLARGGPLYGYTFGSGTRLTVV.

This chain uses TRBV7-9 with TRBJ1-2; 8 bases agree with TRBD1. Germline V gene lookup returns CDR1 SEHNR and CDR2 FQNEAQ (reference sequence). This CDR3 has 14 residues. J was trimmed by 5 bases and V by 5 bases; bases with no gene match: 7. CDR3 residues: CASSPRTGYYGYTF. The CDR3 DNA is TGTGCCAGCAGCCCTCGGACAGGGTATTATGGCTACACCTTC.

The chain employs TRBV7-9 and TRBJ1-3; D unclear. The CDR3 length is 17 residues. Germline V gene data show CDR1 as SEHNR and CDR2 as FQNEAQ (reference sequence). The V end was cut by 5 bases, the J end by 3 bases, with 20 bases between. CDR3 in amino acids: CASSPTAPRQVGNTIYF. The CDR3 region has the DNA TGTGCCAGCAGCCCCACAGCCCCCAGGCAGGTTGGAAACACCATATATTTT.

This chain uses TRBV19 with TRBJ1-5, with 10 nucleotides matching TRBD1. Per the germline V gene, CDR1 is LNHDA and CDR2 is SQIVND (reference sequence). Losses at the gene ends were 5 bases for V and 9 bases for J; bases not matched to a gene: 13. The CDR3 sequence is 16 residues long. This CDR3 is CASSSGRDRGFRPQHF. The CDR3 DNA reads TGTGCCAGTAGTTCCGGCCGGGACAGGGGATTTCGGCCCCAGCATTTT.

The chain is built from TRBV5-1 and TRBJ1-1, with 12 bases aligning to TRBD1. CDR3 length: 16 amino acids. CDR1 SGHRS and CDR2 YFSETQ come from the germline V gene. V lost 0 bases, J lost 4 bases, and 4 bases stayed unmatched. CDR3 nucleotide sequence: TGCGCCAGCAGCTTGGGGGGACAGGGGGCGGTCACTGAAGCTTTCTTT. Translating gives CASSLGGQGAVTEAFF.

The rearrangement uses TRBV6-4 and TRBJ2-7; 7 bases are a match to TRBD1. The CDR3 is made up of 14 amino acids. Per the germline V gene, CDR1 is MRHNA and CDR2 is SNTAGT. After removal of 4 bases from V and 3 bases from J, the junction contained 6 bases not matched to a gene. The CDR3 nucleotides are TGTGCCAGCAGTGTGACAGGGAACTACTACGAGCAGTACTTC. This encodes CASSVTGNYYEQYF.

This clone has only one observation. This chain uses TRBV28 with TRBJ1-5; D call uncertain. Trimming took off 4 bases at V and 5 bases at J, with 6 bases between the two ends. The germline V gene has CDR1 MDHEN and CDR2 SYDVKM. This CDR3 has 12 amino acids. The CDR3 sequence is CASSYGYQPQHF. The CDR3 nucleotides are TGTGCCAGCAGTTACGGGTATCAGCCCCAGCATTTT.

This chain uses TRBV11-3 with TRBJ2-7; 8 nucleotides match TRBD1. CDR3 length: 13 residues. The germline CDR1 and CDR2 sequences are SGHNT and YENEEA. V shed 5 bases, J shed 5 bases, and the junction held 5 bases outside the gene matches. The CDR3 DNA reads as TGTGCCAGCAGCGTCAGGGGGCGGGACGAGCAGTACTTC. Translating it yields CASSVRGRDEQYF.

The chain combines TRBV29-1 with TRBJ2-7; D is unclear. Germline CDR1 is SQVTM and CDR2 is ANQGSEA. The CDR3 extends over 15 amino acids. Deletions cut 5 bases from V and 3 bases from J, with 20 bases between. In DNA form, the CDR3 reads TGCAGCGTTCTTTCCACAACAACTACGGACTACGAGCAGTACTTC. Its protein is CSVLSTTTTDYEQYF.

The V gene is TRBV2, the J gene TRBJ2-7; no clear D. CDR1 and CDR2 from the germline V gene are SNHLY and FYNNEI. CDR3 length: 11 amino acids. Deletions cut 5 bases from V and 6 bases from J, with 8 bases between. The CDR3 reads CASSLASEQYF. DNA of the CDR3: TGTGCCAGCAGTCTCGCGTCCGAGCAGTACTTC.

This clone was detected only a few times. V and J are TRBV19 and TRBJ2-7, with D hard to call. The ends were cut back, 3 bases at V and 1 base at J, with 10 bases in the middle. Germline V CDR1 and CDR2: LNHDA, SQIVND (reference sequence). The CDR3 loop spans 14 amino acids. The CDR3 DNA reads TGTGCCAGTAGTATTCAGGCAGGTTCCTACGAGCAGTACTTC. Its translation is CASSIQAGSYEQYF. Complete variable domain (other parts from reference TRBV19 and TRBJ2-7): DGGITQSPKYLFRKEGQNVTLSCEQNLNHDAMYWYRQDPGQGLRLIYYSQIVNDFQKGDIAEGYSVSREKKESFPLTVTSAQKNPTAFYLCASSIQAGSYEQYFGPGTRLTVT.

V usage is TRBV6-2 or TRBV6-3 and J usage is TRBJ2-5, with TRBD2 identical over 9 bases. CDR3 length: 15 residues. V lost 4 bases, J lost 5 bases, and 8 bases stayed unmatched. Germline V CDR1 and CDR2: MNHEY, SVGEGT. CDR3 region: CASSWQGGGAETQYF. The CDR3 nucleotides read TGTGCCAGCAGTTGGCAGGGCGGGGGGGCGGAGACCCAGTACTTC.

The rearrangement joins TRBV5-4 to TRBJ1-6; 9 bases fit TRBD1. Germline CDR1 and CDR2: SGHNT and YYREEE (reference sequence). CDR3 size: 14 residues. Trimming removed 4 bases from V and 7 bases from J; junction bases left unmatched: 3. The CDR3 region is CASSQTGGNSPLHF. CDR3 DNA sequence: TGTGCCAGCAGCCAGACAGGGGGAAATTCACCCCTCCACTTT.